Sequencing of this T cell receptor beta chain was carried out in a study of regulatory T cells in long-lasting Graves disease (dated by TCRdb to the early 2020s). For the wider study: Persistent Graves' disease was defined as antithyroid drug treatment for over 5 years with persistently positive TSH receptor autoantibodies. Persistent Graves' disease patients were compared with newly diagnosed Graves' disease patients by peripheral blood TCR sequencing and RNA sequencing. The study was registered as a clinical trial and conducted in China. TCR sequencing covered some 13 persistent and approximately 20 newly diagnosed Graves' disease patients, 33 samples in total. On average, persistent Graves' disease patients in the clinical cohort had been on antithyroid drugs for about 10 years.

The germline ends are 8 bases apart after V is trimmed by 2 bases and J by 3 bases. The CDR3 contains 14 residues, cysteine and phenylalanine counted. Kept here is only the CDR3 DNA, which spans 42 bases and is read in frame from base 1. CDR1 and CDR2 are drawn from the germline V gene: MNHEY, SVGEGT. This clonotype turned up a few times. Its antigen specificity is not known. No much larger clonotype is one base removed from it; base qualities were not supplied. Library preparation was by multiplex PCR. The listed sequencing device is Illumina HiSeq 4000. CDR3 regions were amplified by Arm-PCR with iRepertoire HTBI primers to construct TCR beta libraries. Before sequencing, the PCR products underwent gel purification. The study's processing was this. A total of 62 TRBV and 14 TRBJ segments were identified across samples and were used for gene usage analysis of CDR3 amino acid clonotypes. COPE and FqMerger were used to merge filtered high-quality paired reads into contigs. Contigs were aligned with BLAST to IMGT TRBV, TRBD and TRBJ reference genes, and CDR3 was defined per IMGT. Highly expanded clones were defined as clonotypes with a frequency above 0.1%. Shannon entropy was used to measure repertoire diversity, and the Gini coefficient was used to measure V-J evenness. A clonotype found in more than one individual was treated as public. Through fastp at Q25 and MiXCR, TCRdb rebuilt clones from the public reads, retaining in-frame beta chains. Here each entry gathers all rows of one CDR3 protein and keeps the most common genes and DNA. These V and J calls rely on TCRdb rather than the paper's analysis. The sample table shows a few hundred thousand distinct CDR3 sequences, and 23% are seen once. The ten largest clones capture over 25% of the sample.

Results and caveats for the whole study, not just this receptor: A larger number of public clonotypes was shared among persistent patients (around 3,000) than among newly diagnosed patients (around 890). Persistent disease showed preferential use of TRBV28, TRBJ1-2 and TRBJ2-5, whereas newly diagnosed disease favored TRBV20-1 and TRBJ2-1. Because the primary lesion, thyroid tissue, could not be accessed, the study looked at peripheral blood alone. Persistent Graves' disease patients showed lower TCR Shannon entropy and fewer highly expanded clones than newly diagnosed patients, suggesting clonal expansion. Sequencing and analysis were restricted to the TCR beta chain. The small sample size was acknowledged by the authors as a limitation that may reduce accuracy.

The intended sense of this specimen's time point label: persistent/refractory GD, antithyroid drugs over 5 years with positive TRAb. RNA was extracted from PBMCs in TRIzol for both TCR sequencing and RNA sequencing. Graves' disease was diagnosed according to American Thyroid Association guidelines. Patients for the study were recruited at an endocrinology department in Xi'an, China. Each patient gave approximately 9.7 milliliters of peripheral blood, collected in an EDTA anticoagulant tube. Ficoll Paque Plus density gradient separation was used to isolate PBMCs, and no further T cell sorting was done. An Agilent 2100 Bioanalyzer and agarose gel were used to check RNA quality, and a NanoDrop 2000 was used to measure RNA concentration.

This sample comprised peripheral blood mononuclear cells (PBMCs), obtained when the disease was refractory, from a patient treated with antithyroid drugs. Rearrangement joined TRBV6-2 or TRBV6-3 to TRBJ1-5; the D gene cannot be resolved reliably. The clonotype was recovered from a female donor with Graves disease. The nucleotides are TGTGCCAGCAGTTACGGGCAGAACAATCAGCCCCAGCATTTT. This gives the protein CASSYGQNNQPQHF.